The clone carrying this T cell receptor (beta chain) was seen a few times. Different DNA sequences within this sample yield the same CDR3. How the authors handled the data: Reference gene primer amplification in the assay estimated nucleated cell counts. Here immunoSEQ multiplex PCR was the method, and the copy in TCRdb shows in-frame clones only, minus some. That table supplies the V and J calls and clone size; D and trimming were determined from the DNA. The sample lists 90,000 to 100,000 clones; approximately 72% were seen once. The record originates from a study of blood T cell repertoires in COVID-19. Across the study: Whether acute or convalescent, the COVID-19 samples came from the United States, Italy and Spain.

The receptor was isolated from a man between 65 and 85 years old with acute or convalescent COVID-19. Source material: peripheral blood.

In nucleotides, the CDR3 is TGTGCCAGCTCACCAAAGGGAGGAGGGGAGACCCAGTACTTC. It encodes CASSPKGGGETQYF. The chain links TRBV18 to TRBJ2-5, with D perhaps matching TRBD2 (6 bases). The CDR3 contains 14 residues. From germline, CDR1 is KGHSH and CDR2 LQKENI. The germline V and J ends were trimmed by 2 bases and 5 bases, with 12 bases remaining between them.